What follows describes a single T cell receptor (beta chain). Sequencing used immunoSEQ v3. Clones were read by immunoSEQ multiplex PCR, and TCRdb kept only the in-frame ones, dropping some. The data hold about 52,000 clones, with around three quarters observed a single time. This specimen belongs to a study of TIL therapy for anti-PD-1-resistant metastatic lung cancer. Overall study: Tumor harvest preceded PD-1/PD-L1 blockade, followed by nivolumab treatment. Half of patients were current or former smokers.

The CDR3 runs 17 residues. Trimming stripped 5 bases from V and 8 bases from J, with 28 bases between. Germline values: CDR1 SGDLS, CDR2 YYNGEE. Time point here: pre-treatment sample, taken before nivolumab and TIL therapy. The chain combines TRBV9 with TRBJ1-2; D is unresolved. The TCR comes from a woman aged 30-79 years with non-small cell lung cancer. The starting material was blood, obtained at baseline. CDR3 DNA sequence: TGTGCCAGCAGTGGTCAGCGTGGCGGATTCGGTAGCAGGGGCTACACCTTC. Protein product: CASSGQRGGFGSRGYTF.